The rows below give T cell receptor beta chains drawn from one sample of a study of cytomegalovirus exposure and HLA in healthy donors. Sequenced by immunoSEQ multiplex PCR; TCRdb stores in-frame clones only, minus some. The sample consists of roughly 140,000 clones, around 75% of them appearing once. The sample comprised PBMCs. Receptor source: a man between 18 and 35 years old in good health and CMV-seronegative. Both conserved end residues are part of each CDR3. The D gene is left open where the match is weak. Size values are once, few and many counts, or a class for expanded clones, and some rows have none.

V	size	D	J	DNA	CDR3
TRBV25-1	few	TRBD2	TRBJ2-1	TGTGCCAGCGTAAGCGGGAACGGCCGAGGGGATGAGCAGTTCTTC	CASVSGNGRGDEQFF
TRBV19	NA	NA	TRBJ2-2	TGTGCCAGTAGTATAGACAGGGTATCGGCCGGGGAGCTGTTTTTT	CASSIDRVSAGELFF
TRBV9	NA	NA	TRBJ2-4	TGTGCCAGCGGGACGGGAGAAGGCAAAAACATTCAGTACTTC	CASGTGEGKNIQYF
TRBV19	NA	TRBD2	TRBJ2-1	TGTGCCAGTAGTATCCCTGCGGGAGGGGACAATGAGCAGTTCTTC	CASSIPAGGDNEQFF
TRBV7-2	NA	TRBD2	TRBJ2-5	TGTGCCAGCAGCCCGAGTGCGGGGGAAGAGACCCAGTACTTC	CASSPSAGEETQYF
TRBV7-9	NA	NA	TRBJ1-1	TGTTCCAGCAGCTCCGAACGGGGGGCCGGGGTTGTGGACACTGAAGCTTTCTTT	CSSSSERGAGVVDTEAFF
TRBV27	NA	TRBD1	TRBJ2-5	TGTGCCAGCAGTCTCCGGACAGGGGCCCCCCAAGAGACCCAGTACTTC	CASSLRTGAPQETQYF
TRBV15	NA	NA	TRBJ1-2	TGTGCCACCAGCATCAAACTTAACTATGGCTACACCTTC	CATSIKLNYGYTF
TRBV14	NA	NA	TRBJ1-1	TGTGCCAGCAGCCAAGGACAGCCTGAAGCTTTCTTT	CASSQGQPEAFF
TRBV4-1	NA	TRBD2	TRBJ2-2	TGCGCCAGCAGCCAAAGCGGGACGCACACCGGGGAGCTGTTTTTT	CASSQSGTHTGELFF
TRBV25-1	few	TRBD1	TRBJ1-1	TGTGCCAGCAGTGAACGACAGGGGGAAGCTTTCTTT	CASSERQGEAFF
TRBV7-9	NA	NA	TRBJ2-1	TGTGCCAGCAGCTCCAGGGCCACATACAATGAGCAGTTCTTC	CASSSRATYNEQFF
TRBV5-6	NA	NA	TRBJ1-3	TGTGCCAGCAGCATACAGGGAGCTGGAAACACCATATATTTT	CASSIQGAGNTIYF
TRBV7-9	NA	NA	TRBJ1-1	TGTGCCAGCAGCTCACCCAGAGGATGGGACACTGAAGCTTTCTTT	CASSSPRGWDTEAFF
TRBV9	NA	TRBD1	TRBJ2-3	TGTGCCAGCAGAACCGGGACAGGGTCCGATACGCAGTATTTT	CASRTGTGSDTQYF
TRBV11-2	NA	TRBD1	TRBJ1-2	TGTGCCAGCAGCCCTGGACAGGGCGACTATGGCTACACCTTC	CASSPGQGDYGYTF
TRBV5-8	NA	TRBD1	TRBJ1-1	TGTGCCAGCAGCCTCGGGACAGGGGGCTACACTGAAGCTTTCTTT	CASSLGTGGYTEAFF
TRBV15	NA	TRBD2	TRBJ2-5	TGTGCCACCAGCACATCCCGGGGAAAACTAGCGGGAATTGAGACCCAGTACTTC	CATSTSRGKLAGIETQYF